One T cell receptor (beta chain) is described in this entry. Its antigen remains unidentified. Here immunoSEQ multiplex PCR was the method, and the copy in TCRdb shows in-frame clones only, minus some. The table lists about 70,000 clones, roughly 84% of them singletons. The data originate from a study of T cell responses to AZD1222 COVID-19 vaccine. Findings and limits, study-wide: Scientists sampled the repertoires only once the peak T cell response had passed. Clonal diversity may have been underestimated, and the donors were mostly white British, with more females than males.

The CDR3 length is 17 residues. The chain links TRBV21-1 to TRBJ2-5; TRBD1, the table's D call, lacks a check against the DNA. TRBV21-1 is a pseudogene. The source of this sequence is an adult in good health. This specimen consisted of peripheral blood, obtained on day 0 of AZD1222 vaccination. CDR3: CASRTPRQGTHQETQYF. CDR3 bases: TGTGCCAGCAGGACCCCTCGACAGGGGACCCACCAAGAGACCCAGTACTTC.